These T cell receptor beta chains were read from a single sample in a study of low-dose radiotherapy and immunotherapy resistance in tumors. MiXCR was run by TCRdb on the reads, yielding one entry per CDR3 protein. Here the sample spans tens of thousands of distinct CDR3 sequences, around 17% being singletons. The source material was PBMCs, sampled after low-dose radiotherapy plus immunotherapy. These receptor sequences come from a male donor with prostate cancer. Each CDR3 is given with its conserved first and last residue. The D gene is left open where the match is weak. Rows may omit the clone size; those that give it use once, few, many or a size class.

cdr3_nt	cdr3_aa	v_call	j_call	d_call	clone_size
TGTGCCAGCAGCGTACCGACTAGCGGGCCGTACACCGGGGAGCTGTTTTTT	CASSVPTSGPYTGELFF	TRBV5-6	TRBJ2-2	TRBD2	-
TGTGCCAGCAGTGACGTAGTGTGGGCGAGCTCCTACGAGCAGTACTTC	CASSDVVWASSYEQYF	TRBV2	TRBJ2-7	-	many
TGTGCCAGCAGCATTGGAACCGGTGCCTACGAGCAGTACTTC	CASSIGTGAYEQYF	TRBV13	TRBJ2-7	-	-
TGTGCCAGCAGTTATTCACTTAGCGGGATTAATGAGCAGTTCTTC	CASSYSLSGINEQFF	TRBV6-2/TRBV6-3	TRBJ2-1	TRBD2	many
TGTGCCAGTAGTATATTACAACAAACGTCACCCCTCCACTTT	CASSILQQTSPLHF	TRBV19	TRBJ1-6	-	many
TGTGCCAGCAGCCAGCGGGTTGGCCCCGGGGAGCTGTTTTTT	CASSQRVGPGELFF	TRBV14	TRBJ2-2	-	many
TGTGCCAGCAGCCGCCGACTAGCGGGAGCACAGACCCAGTACTTC	CASSRRLAGAQTQYF	TRBV7-2	TRBJ2-5	TRBD2	many
TGCAGCGTTGAAACGGCGGGAGGGCCACAAGAGACCCAGTACTTC	CSVETAGGPQETQYF	TRBV29-1	TRBJ2-5	TRBD2	many
TGTGCCAGCTCACCCGGACTAGCGGGAGGAGTACTGGAGACCCAGTACTTC	CASSPGLAGGVLETQYF	TRBV18	TRBJ2-5	TRBD2	many
TGTGCCATCCATCCGGGGGGGGGGACTGAAGCTTTCTTT	CAIHPGGGTEAFF	TRBV10-3	TRBJ1-1	-	many
TGTGCCAGCAGTTTCGGGAGGGGCAGGAGCCACGAGCAGTACTTC	CASSFGRGRSHEQYF	TRBV28	TRBJ2-7	TRBD2	many
TGCGCCAGCAGCCCCTCAGCAGGTTTCGATACGCAGTATTTT	CASSPSAGFDTQYF	TRBV4-3	TRBJ2-3	-	many
TGTGCCAGCAGCTCAACTAGCGGGATTGGGCAGTTCTTC	CASSSTSGIGQFF	TRBV11-1	TRBJ2-1	TRBD2	many
TGTGCCAGCAGCCGAGGGGGCGCGGAGCACGAGCAGTACTTC	CASSRGGAEHEQYF	TRBV11-2	TRBJ2-7	TRBD1	-
TGTGCCAGCAGCTGGGGGCAAGAGACCCAGTACTTC	CASSWGQETQYF	TRBV12-3/TRBV12-4	TRBJ2-5	-	many
TGTGCCAGTAGCCTCACCGACCTCTATGGCTACACCTTC	CASSLTDLYGYTF	TRBV19	TRBJ1-2	-	few
TGTGCCAGCCTTAGCGGGACCTCCTACAATGAGCAGTTCTTC	CASLSGTSYNEQFF	TRBV2	TRBJ2-1	TRBD2	many
TGTGCCAGTAGTTCCGGCGGGGCGGGGGGAATCAATGAGCAGTTCTTC	CASSSGGAGGINEQFF	TRBV19	TRBJ2-1	TRBD2	-
-	CASSLRGGKTGSCFF	TRBV5-1	TRBJ2-2	-	few
TGTGCCAGCAGCTTAGGTACTTCAGGGTCGGAGCAGTACTTC	CASSLGTSGSEQYF	TRBV7-8	TRBJ2-7	-	-
TGCAGTGCGAACTCGCGCAGGTCCCACACCGGGGAGCTGTTTTTT	CSANSRRSHTGELFF	TRBV20-1	TRBJ2-2	-	many
TGTGCCAGCAGCTTAGGGACTAGCTGGGACAATGAGCAGTTCTTC	CASSLGTSWDNEQFF	TRBV7-2	TRBJ2-1	TRBD2	-
TGTGCCAGCAGACGGCAGGCGGGACTGGGCACAGATACGCAGTATTTT	CASRRQAGLGTDTQYF	TRBV6-2/TRBV6-3	TRBJ2-3	-	many
TGTGCCAGCAGCATGATAGCGGGAGGCACAGATACGCAGTATTTT	CASSMIAGGTDTQYF	TRBV7-2	TRBJ2-3	TRBD2	many
TGTGCCAGCAGCCCGGCTAGGCGAGTTGATCAGCCCCAGCATTTT	CASSPARRVDQPQHF	TRBV7-2	TRBJ1-5	-	few
TGCAGCGTTGAATCCAGGGGGCTTAACTCTGGGGCCAACGTCCTGACTTTC	CSVESRGLNSGANVLTF	TRBV29-1	TRBJ2-6	TRBD1	many
TGTGCCACCAGTGCGGGCAGGGGCCAGCCCCAGCATTTT	CATSAGRGQPQHF	TRBV24-1	TRBJ1-5	-	many
TGTGCCAGCAGCTTAAACGCGGCCAATGAGCAGTTCTTC	CASSLNAANEQFF	TRBV7-2	TRBJ2-1	-	many
TGCAGCGGGGCGGGCGGGGGCTCTAGGGAGCAGTTCTTC	CSGAGGGSREQFF	TRBV29-1	TRBJ2-1	-	many
TGCAGTGCTAGAGAGGGGTTGGGGAGCACTCGAAACACCATATATTTT	CSAREGLGSTRNTIYF	TRBV20-1	TRBJ1-3	-	many
TGCAGTGCTTTCCGTGGGCCCGGGGAGCTGTTTTTT	CSAFRGPGELFF	TRBV20-1	TRBJ2-2	-	many
TGTGCCAGCAGCCCAGGACTAGCGGGGAACACAGATACGCAGTATTTT	CASSPGLAGNTDTQYF	TRBV7-9	TRBJ2-3	TRBD2	many
TGTGCCAGCAGTGCCTCTAGCGGGAAGTCCTACAATGAGCAGTTCTTC	CASSASSGKSYNEQFF	TRBV28	TRBJ2-1	TRBD2	many
TGCGCCAGCAGCTTGGGTAGCGCGAACACCGGGGAGCTGTTTTTT	CASSLGSANTGELFF	TRBV5-1	TRBJ2-2	-	many
TGTGCCAGCACCTTGGTGGACAGGGGCGAATACGAGCAGTACTTC	CASTLVDRGEYEQYF	TRBV5-1	TRBJ2-7	TRBD1	-
TGCGCCAGCAGCCCTCGGACTAGCGGGAGTAGTGGCGGGGAGCTGTTTTTT	CASSPRTSGSSGGELFF	TRBV5-1	TRBJ2-2	TRBD2	many
TGTGCCACCAGCAGAGAGCTAGCGGGGGACAATGAGCAGTTCTTC	CATSRELAGDNEQFF	TRBV15	TRBJ2-1	TRBD2	many
TGCGCCAGCAGCCAAGAACTCGGGCAGGGTGAAACTAATGAAAAACTGTTTTTT	CASSQELGQGETNEKLFF	TRBV4-3	TRBJ1-4	-	many
TGTGCCAGCAGCTCGCAGGGGGAAATCCAGTACTTC	CASSSQGEIQYF	TRBV7-3	TRBJ2-7	TRBD1	many
TGTGCCAGCAGCCGAGGACAGGGCAACGATGGCTACACCTTC	CASSRGQGNDGYTF	TRBV6-6	TRBJ1-2	TRBD1	many
TGCAGTGCTAGACCGGGACTAGCGGGATCCTACGAGCAGTACTTC	CSARPGLAGSYEQYF	TRBV20-1	TRBJ2-7	TRBD2	many
TGCAGTGCTAGAGTAGCAGGGGAGAATGAGCAGTTCTTC	CSARVAGENEQFF	TRBV20-1	TRBJ2-1	-	many
TGCAGTGCTAGGGCGCGGAATGAGCAGTTCTTC	CSARARNEQFF	TRBV20-1	TRBJ2-1	-	many